These 12 T cell receptor beta chains came from one sample sequenced in a study of T cell clones after liver transplantation. Produced via immunoSEQ multiplex PCR; TCRdb's table is partial and in-frame only. The data show 95,000 to 110,000 clones, 80% to 90% seen once. Sequences were derived from CD4+ T cells from blood, sampled roughly 50 months after liver transplant. The origin of the receptors is a human patient who received a liver transplant. A share of the T cells may be of graft donor origin.

The genes are TRBV5-6 and TRBJ1-2; D remains unclear. The CDR3 has 12 amino acids. V gave up 4 bases and J gave up 6 bases, with 10 bases separating them. Germline V gene data show CDR1 as SGHDT and CDR2 as YYEEEE. The CDR3 loop is CASSARLDGYTF. The CDR3 DNA follows: TGTGCCAGCAGCGCGAGGCTGGATGGCTACACCTTC.

CDR3 sequence reads: CASTLDRINEQFF. The CDR3 region has the DNA TGTGCCAGCACCCTGGACAGGATCAATGAGCAGTTCTTC. The chain employs TRBV6-1 and TRBJ2-1; 7 bases agree with TRBD1. The V segment lost 7 bases and the J segment 6 bases; nucleotides outside the gene matches: 6. This CDR3 is built from 13 residues. Germline assignment: CDR1 MNHNS and CDR2 SASEGT.

The chain joins TRBV27 to TRBJ1-1, with D maybe TRBD1 (6 bases). The CDR3 consists of 18 residues. V lost 0 bases and J lost 0, with 17 bases in between. CDR1 and CDR2 (germline): MNHEY, SMNVEV (reference sequence). The CDR3 DNA follows: TGTGCCAGCAGTTTATCAAGTTGGGGGCAAGACTTGAACACTGAAGCTTTCTTT. This gives the protein CASSLSSWGQDLNTEAFF.

The gene calls are TRBV6-6 and TRBJ1-1; D remains unclear. V shed 6 bases and J shed 1 base, with 12 bases lying between them. Per germline, CDR1 MNHNY and CDR2 SVGAGI (reference sequence). The CDR3 contains 14 residues. The CDR3 nucleotides read TGTGCCAGCAGCCCGACAAGCAGGAACACTGAAGCTTTCTTT. This sequence encodes CASSPTSRNTEAFF.

The chain combines TRBV7-9 with TRBJ2-2; D ambiguous. V gave up 5 bases and J gave up 1 base, with 11 bases separating them. The CDR3 is made up of 15 amino acids. CDR1 is SEHNR, CDR2 FQNEAQ, per germline (reference sequence). The CDR3 region has the DNA TGTGCCAGCAGCCACCCTCTGAGGAACACCGGGGAGCTGTTTTTT. It is translated as CASSHPLRNTGELFF.

The chain has TRBV9 and TRBJ1-2; unclear D gene. Germline V gene sequence: CDR1 SGDLS, CDR2 YYNGEE. CDR3 length: 13 residues. V lost 0 bases to trimming and J lost 7 bases, with 10 bases between them. CDR3 in DNA: TGTGCCAGCAGCGTAGATGGTAGAGGTGGCTACACCTTC. It specifies CASSVDGRGGYTF. Full variable domain (missing parts from reference TRBV9 and TRBJ1-2): DSGVTQTPKHLITATGQRVTLRCSPRSGDLSVYWYQQSLDQGLQFLIQYYNGEERAKGNILERFSAQQFPDLHSELNLSSLELGDSALYFCASSVDGRGGYTFGSGTRLTVV.

This sequence joins TRBV2 and TRBJ2-1, with 12 bases lining up with TRBD2. The CDR3 loop spans 13 amino acids. From germline, CDR1 is SNHLY and CDR2 FYNNEI. J lost 10 bases, V lost 6 bases, and 4 bases had no gene match. CDR3 sequence (DNA): TGTGCCAGCAGAGCTAGCGGGAGGGGGGAGCAGTTCTTC. It translates to CASRASGRGEQFF.

This chain's CDR3 is CASSQESQGGLFYNEQFF. The CDR3 DNA follows: TGTGCCAGCAGCCAAGAATCGCAGGGGGGGTTATTCTACAATGAGCAGTTCTTC. The chain carries TRBV4-2 and TRBJ2-1; D could derive from TRBD1 or TRBD2 (7 bases each). This CDR3 comprises 18 residues. Germline loops: CDR1 LGHNA, CDR2 YNFKEQ. Deletions cut 0 bases from V and 3 bases from J, with 18 bases between.

The rearrangement joins TRBV15 to TRBJ1-5; weak D call: TRBD1 (5 bases). Trimming cost V 0 bases and J 4 bases, with 7 bases left between them. The CDR3 spans 14 residues. Germline CDR1 is LNHNV and CDR2 is YYDKDF (reference sequence). CDR3 DNA sequence: TGTGCCACCAGCAGAGATGGGACGAATCAGCCCCAGCATTTT. Protein: CATSRDGTNQPQHF.

The V gene is TRBV5-6, the J gene TRBJ2-1; D gene ambiguous. This CDR3 spans 17 amino acids. V shed 2 bases and J shed 7 bases, with 22 bases lying between them. The germline CDR1 and CDR2 sequences are SGHDT and YYEEEE. This CDR3 reads CASSFYMAGRLGNEQFF. As DNA, the CDR3 is TGTGCCAGCAGCTTTTATATGGCAGGCAGGTTGGGGAATGAGCAGTTCTTC.

The chain uses TRBV5-6 and TRBJ2-1; the match to TRBD2 covers 9 bases. Losses at the gene ends were 4 bases for V and 4 bases for J; bases not matched to a gene: 15. The CDR3 runs 18 residues. Germline-derived CDR1 and CDR2 are SGHDT and YYEEEE. This CDR3 is CASSPPEEREVGYNEQFF. The CDR3 nucleotides are TGTGCCAGCAGCCCTCCTGAGGAGCGGGAGGTGGGTTACAATGAGCAGTTCTTC. Looking up the rest from reference TRBV5-6 and TRBJ2-1 gives the full variable domain: DAGVTQSPTHLIKTRGQQVTLRCSPKSGHDTVSWYQQALGQGPQFIFQYYEEEERQRGNFPDRFSGHQFPNYSSELNVNALLLGDSALYLCASSPPEEREVGYNEQFFGPGTRLTVL.

V usage is TRBV19 and J usage is TRBJ1-1; no clear D gene. V was clipped by 3 bases and J by 0 bases, with 8 bases between them. CDR3 size: 14 residues. CDR1 is LNHDA and CDR2 is SQIVND in the germline V gene (reference sequence). The CDR3 nucleotides are TGTGCCAGTAGTATGGGCAGATTGAACACTGAAGCTTTCTTT. It codes for CASSMGRLNTEAFF.